These T cell receptor beta chains were read from a single sample in a study of T cells after yellow fever vaccination. MiXCR, applied by TCRdb to the 5' RACE reads, yields one record per CDR3 protein. The repertoire holds roughly 250,000 distinct CDR3 sequences, with 13% as singletons. This material consisted of CD4+ T cells sorted from PBMCs, taken 45 days after the yellow fever booster vaccination. The origin of the receptors is a man aged 25-45 years who received the YFV17D yellow fever vaccine. The CDR3 runs from the conserved cysteine through the conserved F or W. D genes are given only for firm matches. Only some rows state a clone size, as once, few, many or a class for expanded clones.

J gene | V gene | clone size | D gene | CDR3 DNA | CDR3 protein
TRBJ2-2 | TRBV7-8 | NA | TRBD2 | TGTGCCAGCAGCTTAGAAGCGGGAGAATGGTCCGGGGAGCTGTTTTTT | CASSLEAGEWSGELFF
TRBJ2-5 | TRBV9 | NA | TRBD1 | TGTGCCAGCAGCGACAGGGGGGCCCAGTACTTC | CASSDRGAQYF
TRBJ1-5 | TRBV3-1 | NA | TRBD1 | TGTGCCAGCAGTCCCGACAGGGTTCAGCCCCAGCATTTT | CASSPDRVQPQHF
TRBJ2-2 | TRBV19 | NA | NA | TGTGCCAGTAGTATGGGCAGCTCGAACACCGGGGAGCTGTTTTTT | CASSMGSSNTGELFF
TRBJ1-5 | TRBV21-1 | NA | NA | TGTGCCAGCAGCAAAGGGTGTCGGCCCCAGCATTTT | CASSKGCRPQHF
TRBJ2-7 | TRBV19 | NA | TRBD2 | TGTGCCAGTAGTAGCCTACTAGCGGGAGGAGAAGAGCAGTACTTC | CASSSLLAGGEEQYF
TRBJ2-5 | TRBV12-3/TRBV12-4 | NA | TRBD2 | TGTGCCAGCAGTCTAGCGGGAGGCGACGAGACCCAGTACTTC | CASSLAGGDETQYF
TRBJ1-4 | TRBV12-3/TRBV12-4 | few | TRBD1 | TGTGCCAGCATCCGGGACAGGGAAGAAAAACTGTTTTTT | CASIRDREEKLFF
TRBJ2-1 | TRBV7-2 | NA | TRBD1 | TGTGCCAGCAGCTTAGCCCCGGGACAGGGATACAATGAGCAGTTCTTC | CASSLAPGQGYNEQFF
TRBJ2-5 | TRBV20-1 | many | NA | TGCAGTGCTTCGGAGTACCAAGAGACCCAGTACTTC | CSASEYQETQYF
TRBJ2-1 | TRBV6-2/TRBV6-3 | many | TRBD2 | TGTGCCACCCGTGTCCTCGGGAGGGCCTTTAATGAGCAGTTCTTC | CATRVLGRAFNEQFF
TRBJ1-4 | TRBV20-1 | many | NA | TGCAGTGCTAGAGATGGGGGTGCGACTGAAAAACTGTTTTTT | CSARDGGATEKLFF
TRBJ2-7 | TRBV29-1 | NA | TRBD1 | TGCAGCGTCGGCCGGTTAGGACAGGGGGCTGGGGAGCAGTACTTC | CSVGRLGQGAGEQYF
TRBJ2-3 | TRBV18 | few | TRBD1 | TGTGCCAGCTCACCCCCCCTGGGACAGGGGGCAGCAGATACGCAGTATTTT | CASSPPLGQGAADTQYF
TRBJ1-3 | TRBV7-2 | few | NA | TGTGCCAGCAGCTACGACTCAGGACGGCGGGCCATATATTTT | CASSYDSGRRAIYF
TRBJ2-2 | TRBV5-1 | NA | TRBD2 | TGCGCCAGCAGCCTCGGACTAGCGGCGAACACCGGGGAGCTGTTTTTT | CASSLGLAANTGELFF